Following are 10 T cell receptor beta chains from one sample sequenced in a study of CD8 T cells in ankylosing spondylitis. TCRdb called the 5' RACE reads again in MiXCR, with one record for every CDR3 protein. The table includes 150,000 to 200,000 distinct CDR3 sequences, 13% detected once. Material: blood, either unsorted or a sorted T cell fraction (not recorded which). These receptors were taken from a female donor with ankylosing spondylitis or in good health (not recorded which).

The rearrangement joins TRBV5-1 to TRBJ2-5; tentatively, D is TRBD1 (6 bases). This CDR3 has 14 amino acids. Germline CDR1 is SGHRS and CDR2 is YFSETQ. V was shortened by 7 bases and J by 2 bases, with 15 bases between the two germline ends. The CDR3 DNA follows: TGCGCCAGCTTTCCGAGTACAGGGCAAGAGACCCAGTACTTC. Protein: CASFPSTGQETQYF.

In this sample, this clonotype turned up many times. This sequence joins TRBV5-1 and TRBJ1-1; possible D gene TRBD1, 6 bases. This CDR3 comprises 12 residues. CDR1 SGHRS and CDR2 YFSETQ come from the germline V gene. Deletions cut 5 bases from V and 11 bases from J, with 16 bases between. The CDR3, as DNA: TGCGCCAGCAGTTCGGACAGTCTGCTGGCTTTCTTT. It translates to CASSSDSLLAFF.

This clonotype has ten or more counts. The chain recombines TRBV7-8 with TRBJ1-1; D possibly corresponds to TRBD1 (5 bases). This CDR3 region has 14 residues. The ends were cut back, 1 base at V and 4 bases at J, with 10 bases in the middle. Germline-derived CDR1 and CDR2 are SGHVS and FQNEAQ. The CDR3 sequence: CASSLGRGGTEAFF. DNA of the CDR3: TGTGCCAGCAGCTTAGGGCGGGGCGGCACTGAAGCTTTCTTT.

This clonotype has at least ten counts. V and J are TRBV7-6 and TRBJ2-1; D is possibly TRBD2 (6 bases). The V and J ends lost 1 base and 8 bases respectively, with 21 bases between them. CDR3 length: 17 amino acids. Germline V gene lookup returns CDR1 SGHVS and CDR2 FNYEAQ. The CDR3: CASSLVPSSDPGDEQFF. CDR3 coding DNA: TGTGCCAGCAGCTTAGTGCCTTCTAGCGATCCTGGGGATGAGCAGTTCTTC.

To note about this clonotype: One end of the junction fails to match germline, which may point to a read error. The chain uses TRBV10-3 and TRBJ1-4; 9 bases match TRBD1. The CDR3 covers 15 residues. Germline CDR1 ENHRY, CDR2 SYGVKD. CDR3 region: CATSAATGGSEKLFF. CDR3 sequence (DNA): TGTGCCACCAGTGCAGCTACAGGGGGCAGTGAAAAACTGTTTTTT.

The V gene is TRBV5-6, the J gene TRBJ1-1; D is unclear. Deletions cut 0 bases from V and 3 bases from J, with 12 bases between. In germline, CDR1 is SGHDT, CDR2 YYEEEE. The CDR3 totals 15 residues. The CDR3 loop reads CASSLAVGWDTEAFF. CDR3 in DNA: TGTGCCAGCAGCTTGGCCGTAGGTTGGGACACTGAAGCTTTCTTT.

This clonotype was counted at least ten times. V usage is TRBV2 and J usage is TRBJ2-1, with 8 positions matching TRBD2. V shed 4 bases, J shed 3 bases, and the junction held 8 bases outside the gene matches. The CDR3 runs 16 residues. CDR1 is SNHLY, CDR2 FYNNEI, per germline. CDR3 sequence: CASSGTSSFLYNEQFF. DNA of the CDR3: TGTGCCAGCAGTGGGACTAGCAGCTTTCTCTACAATGAGCAGTTCTTC.

There are many counts of this clonotype. V gene TRBV20-1 combines with J gene TRBJ2-3; D remains unclear. This CDR3 contains 16 residues. V lost 3 bases and J lost 2, with 18 bases in between. Germline CDR1 reads DFQATT; CDR2 reads SNEGSKA (reference sequence). CDR3 nucleotide sequence: TGCAGTGCTAGTAATGGCCCGCACTATAACACAGATACGCAGTATTTT. Protein product: CSASNGPHYNTDTQYF.

This clonotype showed up many times. This chain joins TRBV12-5 and TRBJ2-1, with 13 bases fitting TRBD2. Germline CDR1 and CDR2: LGHNT and FRNRAP. The J segment lost 6 bases and the V segment lost 2 bases, leaving 7 bases of the junction unmatched. The CDR3 sequence is 17 residues long. The CDR3 DNA reads TGTGCTAGTGGTTTGACAGGACTAGCGGGAGCCACCAATGAGCAGTTCTTC. It yields the protein CASGLTGLAGATNEQFF.

V and J are TRBV7-9 and TRBJ2-7; no clear D. Trimming removed 2 bases from V and 0 bases from J, with 17 bases in between. The CDR3 has 17 residues. The germline V gene has CDR1 SEHNR and CDR2 FQNEAQ (reference sequence). In DNA form, the CDR3 reads TGTGCCAGCAGCTTATTCCTGGCTACCCCGGACTCCTACGAGCAGTACTTC. Translating it yields CASSLFLATPDSYEQYF.